Ten or more counts support the clone carrying this TCR beta chain. Its specificity is not known. Per the germline V gene, CDR1 is SNHLY and CDR2 is FYNNEI. The J segment lost 6 bases and the V segment lost 6 bases, leaving 14 bases of the junction unmatched. This CDR3 spans 17 amino acids. The data belong to a study of Graves' ophthalmopathy and Graves' hyperthyroidism. Background on the study: No treatment had been given when peripheral blood was collected at initial diagnosis.

The study's findings and limits: At just under 71% sensitivity and about 72% specificity, the model predicted progression of the ophthalmopathy.

For repertoire sequencing, the TCR beta CDR3 regions were amplified from RNA transcripts. RT-PCR with HTBI primers came first, then second-round multiplex PCR. From the multiplex PCR reads, TCRdb called clonotypes with MiXCR, one entry per CDR3 protein. Of 300,000 to 400,000 distinct CDR3 sequences listed, roughly a sixth are singletons. Ophthalmopathy donors' eye disease showed moderate-to-severe activity, CAS of at least 3, NOSPECS of at least 4 and duration under 3 months. It was on clinical symptoms, serum thyroxine, TRAb, thyroid ultrasound and orbital computed tomography that diagnosis relied.

The specimen was peripheral blood. The receptor comes from an adult man with Graves' ophthalmopathy. V is TRBV2 and J is TRBJ2-3, with 11 bases lining up with TRBD2. The CDR3 here is CASRNRGLAVGGDTQYF. The DNA for the CDR3 is TGTGCCAGCAGGAATCGGGGACTAGCGGTAGGAGGGGATACGCAGTATTTT.